This T cell receptor beta chain was identified in a study of Ad26.COV2.S vaccination and SARS-CoV-2 variants (dated by TCRdb to the early 2020s). Concerning the study at large: Donors in the vaccine arm were drawn from COV1001, a multicentre, randomized, double-blind, placebo-controlled phase I-IIa trial testing Ad26.COV2.S in healthy adults. Ad26.COV2.S was administered intramuscularly at 5 x 10^10 or 1 x 10^11 viral particles, either as a single shot or as two shots given 56 days apart. Sequencing of the TCRbeta repertoire served to evaluate the specificity and breadth of SARS-CoV-2-reactive T cell receptors following Ad26.COV2.S vaccination. Throughout the experiments and outcome assessment, investigators stayed blinded to trial group allocation. The TCR-sequenced set comprised roughly 30 samples: around 20 Ad26.COV2.S vaccine recipients, 5 placebo recipients and 8 SARS-CoV-2 convalescent individuals. Participants in the trial were split at random into five groups of five each, receiving low-dose or high-dose Ad26.COV2.S once or twice, or else placebo on both occasions. Broad study findings and their caveats: After vaccination, substantial breadth of spike-specific CD8+ and CD4+ T cell responses was reported. The authors noted that the TCR breadth and depth analyses may have underestimated total T cell responses. Ad26.COV2.S recipients had higher spike-specific TCR breadth than placebo recipients (P = 0.0014). Comparing responses between vaccine doses or regimens was not something the study was powered to do. Vaccine and placebo recipients had similar non-spike TCR breadth, a finding consistent with the vaccine containing only spike.

Per the publication, the treatment or condition label means: roughly 20 received Ad26.COV2.S at low or high dose, single or two shots; roughly five received placebo; per-sample allocation not given. For vaccine and placebo recipients, the sequenced repertoires came from samples collected on day 63 after the first injection. Cohort 1b enrolled 25 adults aged 18-55 years at a single site in Boston, USA, between 29 July and 7 August 2020. Ad26.COV2.S was a replication-incompetent adenovirus type 26 vector that expressed a prefusion-stabilized SARS-CoV-2 spike protein derived from the original Wuhan strain. The immunoSEQ Assay was the method used to sequence TCRbeta CDR3 regions. After extraction, genomic DNA underwent amplification by bias-controlled multiplex PCR, followed by high-throughput sequencing. On the authors' methods: Collapsing and filtering of sequences were performed to quantify the absolute abundance of each unique TCRbeta CDR3 region. Usable DNA was measured by amplifying reference genes present in all nucleated cells, and TCRbeta template counts were normalized to that usable DNA to estimate T cell fraction. Repertoire TCRs were annotated as SARS-CoV-2-specific when V gene, CDR3 amino acid sequence and J gene were exactly matched to a known reactive TCR set. The reference SARS-CoV-2 TCR set was derived from MIRA and filtered for enrichment in COVID-19-positive ImmuneCODE repertoires, a step that removed public or cross-reactive TCRs. Using the MIRA antigens, annotated TCRs were further analysed by specific ORF or by position within an ORF. Depth was the summed frequency of annotated unique rearrangements, while breadth was defined as annotated unique rearrangements over total unique productive rearrangements. Two-sided Wilcoxon rank-sum tests were applied when comparing TCR breadth between groups. The immuneACCESS repertoire file appears here via TCRdb, limited to in-frame rearrangements. These files lack a portion of the clones; in checked studies, under half of the deficit traces to unresolved V genes, and the cause of the others is not known. Clone size and the V and J calls come from that table; the DNA yielded D and trimming. The table for this sample lists 350,000 to 600,000 clones; 70% to 90% of them were counted only once. The biggest ten clones account for about 1.7% of the sample.

For this clone: The clone's antigen remains unknown. No base quality information exists; no much larger clone differs at one position.

The clonotype originates from a person between 18 and 59 years old who received the Ad26.COV2.S COVID-19 vaccine or a placebo. Sequences were derived from peripheral blood, sampled in a trial of Ad26.COV2.S vaccine versus placebo.

CDR3 region: CAWRPGTGVTGELFF. The DNA reads TGTGCCTGGAGACCCGGGACAGGGGTCACCGGGGAGCTGTTTTTT. Recombination joined TRBV30 with TRBJ2-2; TRBD1 aligns with 10 central bases. V and J are trimmed by 3 bases and 4 bases, and the gene matches miss 5 bases of the junction. According to the germline V gene (reference sequence), CDR1 reads GTSNPN and CDR2 reads SVGIG. The CDR3 runs 15 residues from the cysteine to the phenylalanine. Only CDR3 DNA is held: 45 bases, read in frame from base 1.